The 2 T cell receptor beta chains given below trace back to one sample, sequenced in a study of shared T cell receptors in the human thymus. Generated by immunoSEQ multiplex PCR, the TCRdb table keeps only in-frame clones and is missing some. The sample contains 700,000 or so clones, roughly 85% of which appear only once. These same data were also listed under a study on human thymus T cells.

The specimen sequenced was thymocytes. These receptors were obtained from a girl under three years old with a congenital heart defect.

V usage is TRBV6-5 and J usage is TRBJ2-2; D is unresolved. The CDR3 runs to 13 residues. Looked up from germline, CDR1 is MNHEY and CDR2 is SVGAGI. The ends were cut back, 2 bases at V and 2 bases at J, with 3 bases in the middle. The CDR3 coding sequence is TGTGCCAGCAGTTACCCAAACACCGGGGAGCTGTTTTTT. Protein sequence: CASSYPNTGELFF.

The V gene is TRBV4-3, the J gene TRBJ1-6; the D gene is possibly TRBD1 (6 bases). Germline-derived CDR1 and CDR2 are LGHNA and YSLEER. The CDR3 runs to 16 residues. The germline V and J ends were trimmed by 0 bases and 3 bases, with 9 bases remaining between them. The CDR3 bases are TGCGCCAGCAGCCAAGAACAGGGCGACTATAATTCACCCCTCCACTTT. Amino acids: CASSQEQGDYNSPLHF.